These T cell receptor beta chains were read from a single sample in a study of CD8+ T cells in alopecia areata. Assay used: immunoSEQ multiplex PCR; TCRdb lists only in-frame clones, some missing. The sample consists of approximately 57,000 clones, around 97% of them appearing once. The material was CD8+ T cells sorted from blood, obtained at week 0. The receptors were sampled from a human donor with alopecia areata. Each CDR3 is given with its conserved first and last residue. D genes are given only for firm matches. Clone size is given for some rows only: seen once, a few or many times, or a class if the clone is expanded.

>NA|TRBV5-6|TRBJ2-7|once
CASSLARAGDFYEQYF
TGTGCCAGCAGCTTGGCCAGGGCAGGGGACTTCTACGAGCAGTACTTC
>TRBD1|TRBV6-5|TRBJ1-1|NA
CAARTGGSTEAFF
TGTGCCGCCAGGACAGGGGGAAGTACTGAAGCTTTCTTT
>NA|TRBV6-5|TRBJ2-7|NA
CASSYSPQESSYEQYF
TGTGCCAGCAGTTACTCTCCCCAGGAGAGCTCCTACGAGCAGTACTTC
>TRBD1|TRBV7-8|TRBJ2-5|NA
CASSLPRDRGETQYF
TGTGCCAGCAGCCTACCCCGGGACAGGGGAGAGACCCAGTACTTC
>NA|TRBV2|TRBJ1-2|NA
CASSAGTTDGYTF
TGTGCCAGCAGCGCAGGGACCACCGACGGCTACACCTTC
>TRBD1|TRBV7-9|TRBJ2-7|NA
CASSPPGQVPLYF
TGTGCCAGCAGCCCCCCGGGACAGGTGCCACTGTACTTC
>NA|TRBV7-9|TRBJ2-2|NA
CASEAGELFF
TGTGCCAGCGAGGCCGGGGAGCTGTTTTTT
>TRBD2|TRBV7-8|TRBJ2-7|NA
CASSLARLAGDYEQYF
TGTGCCAGCAGCTTAGCAAGACTAGCGGGGGACTACGAGCAGTACTTC
>TRBD2|TRBV28|TRBJ2-3|NA
CASSFSSGGIDTQYF
TGTGCCAGCAGTTTCTCTAGCGGGGGAATAGATACGCAGTATTTT
>NA|TRBV2|TRBJ2-7|NA
CASGTGDSQYF
TGTGCCAGTGGGACTGGGGACAGCCAGTACTTC
>NA|TRBV5-4|TRBJ2-5|NA
CASSLGTPTYQETQYF
TGTGCCAGCAGCTTGGGGACACCTACATACCAAGAGACCCAGTACTTC
>NA|TRBV27|TRBJ1-5|NA
CASSFGVGNQPQHF
TGTGCCAGCAGTTTTGGGGTAGGCAATCAGCCCCAGCATTTT
>TRBD1|TRBV2|TRBJ1-1|NA
CASSDVRGRDTEAFF
TGTGCCAGCAGTGACGTCAGGGGGCGCGACACTGAAGCTTTCTTT
>NA|TRBV4-3|TRBJ1-1|once
CASSRGILMNTEAFF
TGCGCCAGCAGCCGAGGGATTTTAATGAACACTGAAGCTTTCTTT
>NA|TRBV7-2|TRBJ2-3|NA
CASSPDSYTDTQYF
TGTGCCAGCAGCCCGGACAGCTACACAGATACGCAGTATTTT
>NA|TRBV4-1|TRBJ2-4|NA
CASSPGEGNIQYF
TGCGCCAGCAGCCCAGGGGAGGGAAACATTCAGTACTTC
>TRBD1|TRBV5-1|TRBJ1-2|NA
CASSMDRGQLGYGYTF
TGCGCCAGCAGCATGGACAGGGGCCAACTGGGCTATGGCTACACCTTC
>NA|TRBV11-1|TRBJ1-1|NA
CASSPDSSLKAFF
TGTGCCAGCAGCCCAGACAGTTCACTGAAAGCTTTCTTT
>NA|TRBV4-3|TRBJ1-5|once
CASSQDLSAQPQHF
TGCGCCAGCAGCCAAGATCTTTCGGCTCAGCCCCAGCATTTT
>NA|TRBV10-2|TRBJ1-1|NA
CASSESGAGRMNTEAFF
TGCGCCAGCAGTGAGTCAGGGGCGGGACGCATGAACACTGAAGCTTTCTTT
>TRBD2|TRBV7-3|TRBJ2-1|NA
CASSFLAGSYNEQFF
TGTGCCAGCAGCTTTCTAGCGGGGTCCTACAATGAGCAGTTCTTC
>NA|TRBV7-2|TRBJ2-7|NA
CASSPPPGAVYEQYF
TGTGCCAGCAGCCCCCCCCCGGGGGCCGTCTACGAGCAGTACTTC
>TRBD1|TRBV5-4|TRBJ1-1|NA
CASSRQGNTEAFF
TGTGCCAGCAGTCGACAGGGGAACACTGAAGCTTTCTTT
>NA|TRBV7-2|TRBJ2-1|NA
CASSLVSSGRYNEQFF
TGTGCCAGCAGCTTAGTTTCGTCAGGACGATACAATGAGCAGTTCTTC
>NA|TRBV11-2|TRBJ2-5|NA
CASSPRDDQETQYF
TGTGCCAGCAGCCCCCGGGACGACCAAGAGACCCAGTACTTC
>TRBD2|TRBV4-3|TRBJ2-1|NA
CASSQDPSGGPVYNEQFF
TGCGCCAGCAGCCAAGACCCTAGCGGGGGTCCCGTCTACAATGAGCAGTTCTTC
>NA|TRBV4-1|TRBJ2-5|once
CASSQDMVAQETQYF
TGCGCCAGCAGCCAAGATATGGTAGCCCAGGAGACCCAGTACTTC
>TRBD1|TRBV10-3|TRBJ2-1|NA
CAINTGGPTNEQFF
TGTGCCATCAACACAGGGGGGCCTACGAATGAGCAGTTCTTC
>NA|TRBV27|TRBJ2-1|NA
CASSSQATYNEQFF
TGTGCCAGCAGTTCCCAGGCCACCTACAATGAGCAGTTCTTC
>NA|TRBV27|TRBJ2-7|NA
CASSPRGMALHGAPYEQYF
TGTGCCAGCAGTCCCCGCGGTATGGCCCTCCATGGGGCCCCCTACGAGCAGTACTTC
>NA|TRBV4-2|TRBJ2-7|NA
CASSQEDAGFPYEQYF
TGTGCCAGCAGCCAAGAGGATGCGGGATTCCCCTACGAGCAGTACTTC
>NA|TRBV6-1|TRBJ2-7|NA
CASSWTDQVSEQYF
TGTGCCAGCAGTTGGACAGACCAAGTGTCCGAGCAGTACTTC
>NA|TRBV4-3|TRBJ2-3|NA
CASSQNRATDTQYF
TGCGCCAGCAGCCAAAATCGAGCCACAGATACGCAGTATTTT